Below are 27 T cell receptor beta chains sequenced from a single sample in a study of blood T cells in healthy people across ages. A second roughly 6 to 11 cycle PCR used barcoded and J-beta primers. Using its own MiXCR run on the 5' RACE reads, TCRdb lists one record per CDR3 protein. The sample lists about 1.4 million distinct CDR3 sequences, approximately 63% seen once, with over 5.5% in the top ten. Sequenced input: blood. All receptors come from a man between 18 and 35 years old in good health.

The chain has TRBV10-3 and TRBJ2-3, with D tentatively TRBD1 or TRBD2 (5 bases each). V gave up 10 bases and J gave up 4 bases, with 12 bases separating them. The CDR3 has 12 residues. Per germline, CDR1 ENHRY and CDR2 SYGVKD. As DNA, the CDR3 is TGTGCCACCGGGACGAATCCAGATACGCAGTATTTT. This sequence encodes CATGTNPDTQYF.

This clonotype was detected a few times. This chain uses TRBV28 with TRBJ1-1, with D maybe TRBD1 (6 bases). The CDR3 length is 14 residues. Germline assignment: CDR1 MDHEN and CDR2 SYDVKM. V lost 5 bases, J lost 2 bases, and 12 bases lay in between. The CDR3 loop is CASSPRTVNTEAFF. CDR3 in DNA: TGTGCCAGCAGTCCGCGGACAGTTAACACTGAAGCTTTCTTT.

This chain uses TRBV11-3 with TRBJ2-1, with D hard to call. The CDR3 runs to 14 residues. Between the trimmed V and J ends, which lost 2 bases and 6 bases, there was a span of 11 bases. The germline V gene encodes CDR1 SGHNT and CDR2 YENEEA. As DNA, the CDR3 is TGTGCCAGCAGCTTACAGGCGACTCTCAATGAGCAGTTCTTC. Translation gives CASSLQATLNEQFF. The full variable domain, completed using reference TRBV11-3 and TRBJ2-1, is EAGVVQSPRYKIIEKKQPVAFWCNPISGHNTLYWYLQNLGQGPELLIRYENEEAVDDSQLPKDRFSAERLKGVDSTLKIQPAELGDSAVYLCASSLQATLNEQFFGPGTRLTVL.

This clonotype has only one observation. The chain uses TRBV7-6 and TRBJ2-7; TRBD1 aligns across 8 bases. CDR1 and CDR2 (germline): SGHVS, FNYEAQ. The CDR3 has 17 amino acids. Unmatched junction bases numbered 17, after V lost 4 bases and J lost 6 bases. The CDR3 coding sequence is TGTGCCAGCAGCTCCACCGAGACAGGGGCCTTCGTCTCCGAGCAGTACTTC. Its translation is CASSSTETGAFVSEQYF.

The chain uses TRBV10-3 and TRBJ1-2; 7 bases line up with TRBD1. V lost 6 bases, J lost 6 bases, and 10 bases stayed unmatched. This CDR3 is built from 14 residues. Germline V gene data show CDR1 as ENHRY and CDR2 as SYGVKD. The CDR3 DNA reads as TGTGCCATCAGACCCGAGGGACAGTACGATGGCTACACCTTC. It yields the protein CAIRPEGQYDGYTF.

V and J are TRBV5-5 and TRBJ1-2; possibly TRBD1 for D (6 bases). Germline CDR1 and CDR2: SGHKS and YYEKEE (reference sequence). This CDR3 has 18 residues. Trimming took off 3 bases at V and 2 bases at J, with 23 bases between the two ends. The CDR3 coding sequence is TGTGCCAGCAGCTCGACCTTGATCCCTCCTCAGGGGAACTATGGCTACACCTTC. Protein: CASSSTLIPPQGNYGYTF.

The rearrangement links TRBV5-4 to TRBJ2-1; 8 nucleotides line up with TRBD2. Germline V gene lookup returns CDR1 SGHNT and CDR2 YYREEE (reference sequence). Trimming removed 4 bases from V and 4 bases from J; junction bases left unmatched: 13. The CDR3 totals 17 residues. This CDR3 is CASSDPTSDDTYNEQFF. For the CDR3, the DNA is TGTGCCAGCAGCGACCCGACTAGCGATGACACATACAATGAGCAGTTCTTC.

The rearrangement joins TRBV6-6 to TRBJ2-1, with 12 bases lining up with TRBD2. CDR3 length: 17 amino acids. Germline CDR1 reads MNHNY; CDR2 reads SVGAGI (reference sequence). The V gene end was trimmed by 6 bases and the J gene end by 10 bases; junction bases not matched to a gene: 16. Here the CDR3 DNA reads TGTGCCAGCAGCCTTAACCCCCCTAGCGGGGGGGCCTCGGAGCAGTTCTTC. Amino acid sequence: CASSLNPPSGGASEQFF.

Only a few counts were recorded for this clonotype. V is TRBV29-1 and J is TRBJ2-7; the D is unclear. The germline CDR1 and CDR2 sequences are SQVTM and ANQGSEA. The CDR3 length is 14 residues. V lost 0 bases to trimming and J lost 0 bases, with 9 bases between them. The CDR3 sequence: CSVEDQRDSYEQYF. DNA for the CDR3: TGCAGCGTTGAAGATCAACGAGACTCCTACGAGCAGTACTTC.

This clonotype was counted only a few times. The CDR3 nucleotides read TGTGCCAGCAGCCAAGTTCACGGGGTCGAGCAGTACTTC. Amino acids: CASSQVHGVEQYF. The rearrangement links TRBV4-2 to TRBJ2-7, with TRBD2 as a possible D gene (5 bases). This CDR3 spans 13 amino acids. CDR1 and CDR2 (germline): LGHNA, YNFKEQ. Trimming removed 1 base at V and 6 bases at J, with 10 bases between.

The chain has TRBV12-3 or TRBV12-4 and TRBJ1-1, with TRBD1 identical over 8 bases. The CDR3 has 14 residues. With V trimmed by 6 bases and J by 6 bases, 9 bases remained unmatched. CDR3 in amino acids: CASSLLAGGSEAFF. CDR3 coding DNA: TGTGCCAGCAGCCTCTTAGCAGGGGGCTCTGAAGCTTTCTTT.

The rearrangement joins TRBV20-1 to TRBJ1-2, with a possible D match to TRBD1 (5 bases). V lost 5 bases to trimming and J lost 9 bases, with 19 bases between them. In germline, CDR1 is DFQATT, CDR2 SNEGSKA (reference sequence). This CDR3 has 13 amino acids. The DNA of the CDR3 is TGCAGTGCTCGGGGGGGGAGCCTTATTAGCTACACCTTC. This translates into CSARGGSLISYTF.

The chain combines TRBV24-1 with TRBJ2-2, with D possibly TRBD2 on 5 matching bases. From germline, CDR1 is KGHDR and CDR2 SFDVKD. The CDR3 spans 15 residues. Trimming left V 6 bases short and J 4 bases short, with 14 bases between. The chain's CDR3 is CATSPGFSSTGELFF. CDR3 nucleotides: TGTGCCACCAGTCCGGGGTTCTCGAGCACCGGGGAGCTGTTTTTT.

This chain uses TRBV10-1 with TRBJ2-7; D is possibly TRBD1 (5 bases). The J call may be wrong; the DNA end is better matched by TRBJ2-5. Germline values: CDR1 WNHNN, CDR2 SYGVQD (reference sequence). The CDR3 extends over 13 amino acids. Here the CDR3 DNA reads TGCGCCAGCAGAGAAGGGGCTAGTGGGACCCAGTACTTC. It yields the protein CASREGASGTQYF.

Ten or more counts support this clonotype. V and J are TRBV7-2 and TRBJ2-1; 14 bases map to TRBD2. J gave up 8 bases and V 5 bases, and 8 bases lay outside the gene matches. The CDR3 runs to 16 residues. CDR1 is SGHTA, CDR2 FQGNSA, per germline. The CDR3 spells CASSRLAGGSIDEQFF. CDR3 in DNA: TGTGCCAGCAGCAGACTAGCGGGGGGGAGTATCGATGAGCAGTTCTTC.

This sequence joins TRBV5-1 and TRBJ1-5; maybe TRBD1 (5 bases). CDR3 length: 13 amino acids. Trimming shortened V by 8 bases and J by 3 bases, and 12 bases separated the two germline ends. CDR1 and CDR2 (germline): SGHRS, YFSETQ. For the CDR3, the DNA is TGCGCCAGTCATCAGGGTCCCAATCAGCCCCAGCATTTT. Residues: CASHQGPNQPQHF.

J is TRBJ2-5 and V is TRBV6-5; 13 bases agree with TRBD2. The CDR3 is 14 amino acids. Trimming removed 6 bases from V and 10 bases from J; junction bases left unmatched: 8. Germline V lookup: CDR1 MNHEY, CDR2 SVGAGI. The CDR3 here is CASREGLAGVNQYF. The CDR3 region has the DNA TGTGCCAGCAGGGAAGGACTAGCGGGAGTGAACCAGTACTTC.

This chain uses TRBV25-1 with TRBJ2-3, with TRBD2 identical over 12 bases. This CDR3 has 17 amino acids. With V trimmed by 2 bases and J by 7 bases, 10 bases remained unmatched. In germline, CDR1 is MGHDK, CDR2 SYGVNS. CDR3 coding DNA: TGTGCCAGCAGTGAACCGCTAGCGGGAGGGCCGGGGAATACGCAGTATTTT. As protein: CASSEPLAGGPGNTQYF.

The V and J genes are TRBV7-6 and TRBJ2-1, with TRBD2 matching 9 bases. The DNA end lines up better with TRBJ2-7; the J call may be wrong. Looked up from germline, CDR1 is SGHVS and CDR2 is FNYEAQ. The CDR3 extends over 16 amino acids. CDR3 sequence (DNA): TGTGCCAGCAGCAAAACGCGGGGGGGCGCTTACAATGAGCAGTACTTC. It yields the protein CASSKTRGGAYNEQYF.

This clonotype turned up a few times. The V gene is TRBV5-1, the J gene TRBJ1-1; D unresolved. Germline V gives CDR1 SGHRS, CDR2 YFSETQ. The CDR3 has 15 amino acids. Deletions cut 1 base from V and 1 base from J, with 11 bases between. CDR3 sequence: CASSLFSPENTEAFF. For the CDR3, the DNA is TGCGCCAGCAGCTTGTTCTCCCCGGAGAACACTGAAGCTTTCTTT.

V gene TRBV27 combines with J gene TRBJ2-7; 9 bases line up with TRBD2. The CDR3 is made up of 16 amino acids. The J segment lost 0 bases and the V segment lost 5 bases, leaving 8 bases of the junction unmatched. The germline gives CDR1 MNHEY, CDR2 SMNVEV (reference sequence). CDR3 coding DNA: TGTGCCAGCAGTACAACACTAGCGGGTAGCTCCTACGAGCAGTACTTC. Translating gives CASSTTLAGSSYEQYF.

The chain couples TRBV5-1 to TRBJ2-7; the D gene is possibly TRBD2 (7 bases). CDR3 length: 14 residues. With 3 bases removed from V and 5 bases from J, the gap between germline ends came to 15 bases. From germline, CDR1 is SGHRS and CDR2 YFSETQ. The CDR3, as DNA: TGCGCCAGCAGCTCAAGGGGGGGAGGTAACGAGCAGTACTTC. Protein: CASSSRGGGNEQYF.

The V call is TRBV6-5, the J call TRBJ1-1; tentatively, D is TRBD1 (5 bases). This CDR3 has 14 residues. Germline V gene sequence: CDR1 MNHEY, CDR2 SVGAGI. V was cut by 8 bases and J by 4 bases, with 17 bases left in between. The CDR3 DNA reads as TGTGCCAGCGTGGGGACCGTCCCCTTCACTGAAGCTTTCTTT. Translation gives CASVGTVPFTEAFF.

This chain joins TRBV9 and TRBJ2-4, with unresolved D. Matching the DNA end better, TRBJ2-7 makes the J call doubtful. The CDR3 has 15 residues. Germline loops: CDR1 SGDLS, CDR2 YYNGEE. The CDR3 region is CASSVAAGNPYEQYF. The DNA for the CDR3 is TGTGCCAGCAGCGTAGCGGCAGGTAATCCCTACGAGCAGTACTTC.

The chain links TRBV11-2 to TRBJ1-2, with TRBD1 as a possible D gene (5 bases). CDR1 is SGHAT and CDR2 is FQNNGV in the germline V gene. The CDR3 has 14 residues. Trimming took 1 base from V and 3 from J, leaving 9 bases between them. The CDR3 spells CASSLGRTYYGYTF. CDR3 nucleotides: TGTGCCAGCAGCTTAGGCCGGACATACTATGGCTACACCTTC.

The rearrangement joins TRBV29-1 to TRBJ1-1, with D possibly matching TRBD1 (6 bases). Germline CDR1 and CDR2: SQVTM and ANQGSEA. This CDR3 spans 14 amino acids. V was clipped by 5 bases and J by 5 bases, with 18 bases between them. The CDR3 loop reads CSVRGAPRGTEAFF. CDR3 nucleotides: TGCAGCGTTAGGGGGGCACCAAGAGGGACTGAAGCTTTCTTT. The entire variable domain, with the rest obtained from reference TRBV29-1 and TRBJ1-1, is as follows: SAVISQKPSRDICQRGTSLTIQCQVDSQVTMMFWYRQQPGQSLTLIATANQGSEATYESGFVIDKFPISRPNLTFSTLTVSNMSPEDSSIYLCSVRGAPRGTEAFFGQGTRLTVV.

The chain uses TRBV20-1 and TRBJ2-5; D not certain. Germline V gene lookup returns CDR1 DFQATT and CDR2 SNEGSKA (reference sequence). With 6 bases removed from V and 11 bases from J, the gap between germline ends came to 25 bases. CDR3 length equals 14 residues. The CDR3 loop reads CSAPGSPSYNEQYF. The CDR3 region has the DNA TGCAGTGCCCCGGGTAGCCCCTCCTACAATGAGCAGTACTTC.